This T cell receptor (beta chain) was found in a study of radiotherapy plus CTLA-4 blockade in lung cancer. The repertoire was sequenced with immunoSEQ multiplex PCR; TCRdb's copy has only in-frame clones and lacks some. The sample shows 65,000 to 95,000 clones, roughly 86% of them seen only once. This clone has only one observation. Material: peripheral blood, obtained from a patient treated with radiotherapy plus ipilimumab. The receptor comes from a human donor with non-small cell lung cancer who had stable disease on radiotherapy plus ipilimumab.

The CDR3 DNA reads TGCGCCAGCAGCTTGAATTACGCCTCCTACAATGAGCAGTTCTTC. Amino acids: CASSLNYASYNEQFF. The chain employs TRBV5-1 and TRBJ2-1, with D hard to call. Per the germline V gene, CDR1 is SGHRS and CDR2 is YFSETQ. The CDR3 extends over 15 amino acids. V was cut by 1 base and J by 0 bases, with 8 bases left in between.